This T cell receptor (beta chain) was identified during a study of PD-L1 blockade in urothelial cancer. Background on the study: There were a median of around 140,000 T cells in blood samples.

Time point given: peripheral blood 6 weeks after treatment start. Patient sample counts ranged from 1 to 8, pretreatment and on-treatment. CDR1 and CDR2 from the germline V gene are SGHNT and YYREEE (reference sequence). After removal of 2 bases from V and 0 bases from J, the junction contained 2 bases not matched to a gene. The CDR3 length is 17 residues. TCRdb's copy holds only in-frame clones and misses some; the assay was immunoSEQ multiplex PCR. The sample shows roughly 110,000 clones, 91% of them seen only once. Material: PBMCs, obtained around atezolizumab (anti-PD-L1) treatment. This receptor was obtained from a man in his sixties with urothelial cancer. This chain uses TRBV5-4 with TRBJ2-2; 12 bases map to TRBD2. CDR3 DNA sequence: TGTGCCAGCAGCTTCAGGACTAGCGGGGCGAACACCGGGGAGCTGTTTTTT. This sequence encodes CASSFRTSGANTGELFF.